This record looks at one T cell receptor (beta chain) sequence and its context. Its antigen is undetermined. The data were obtained in a study of T cells in Graves' hyperthyroidism and ophthalmopathy. Study results and caveats: The model identified upcoming ophthalmopathy a median about 7.1 months ahead of onset.

Source material for PBMCs was about 10 ml fresh peripheral blood. Regions amplified from RNA transcripts were the TCR beta CDR3 regions. First-round RT-PCR targeting the TCR CDR3 was performed with the HTBI primer set. One entry per CDR3 protein, called by TCRdb with MiXCR from the multiplex PCR reads. This sample has 500,000 to 650,000 distinct CDR3 sequences, with around 15% found just once. The CDR3 extends over 13 amino acids. In germline, CDR1 is DFQATT, CDR2 SNEGSKA (reference sequence). Trimming left V 0 bases short and J 3 bases short, with 9 bases between. Sequenced input: blood. The source of this sequence is a woman aged 40 to 55 with Graves' hyperthyroidism. The chain uses TRBV20-1 and TRBJ2-7; D perhaps matches TRBD1 (6 bases). The CDR3 protein is CSARDPDSYEQYF. Written as DNA, the CDR3 is TGCAGTGCTAGAGATCCGGACAGCTACGAGCAGTACTTC.